This T cell receptor (beta chain) derives from a study of blood T cell repertoires in COVID-19. The wider study: Researchers got acute and convalescent COVID-19 samples from the United States, Italy and Spain. Sources were T cells, B-cell-depleted T cells, or PBMCs; the material itself was cDNA or gDNA.

Authors' analysis steps: Cell counts per sample came from amplifying reference gene primers. Assay: immunoSEQ multiplex PCR; the TCRdb copy retains only in-frame clones and omits some. V, J and clone size are taken as reported in that table, and D and trimming were inferred from the DNA itself. The sample carries about 60,000 clones, roughly 88% recorded once. The CDR3 has 13 residues. Trimming shortened V by 6 bases and J by 6 bases, and 14 bases separated the two germline ends. The germline V gene has CDR1 LNHDA and CDR2 SQIVND (reference sequence). Sequenced: peripheral blood. This chain joins TRBV19 and TRBJ1-1; D possibly corresponds to TRBD1 (5 bases). The source is a man in his 60s with acute or convalescent COVID-19. CDR3 loop: CASRGAEGSEAFF. The CDR3 DNA reads as TGTGCCAGTAGAGGGGCGGAGGGCTCTGAAGCTTTCTTT. Filled out from reference TRBV19 and TRBJ1-1, the complete variable domain reads DGGITQSPKYLFRKEGQNVTLSCEQNLNHDAMYWYRQDPGQGLRLIYYSQIVNDFQKGDIAEGYSVSREKKESFPLTVTSAQKNPTAFYLCASRGAEGSEAFFGQGTRLTVV.